Below, one T cell receptor beta chain is given with its context. Its matching antigen is unknown. This specimen comes from a study of identical twins. One entry per CDR3 protein results from TCRdb running MiXCR on the 5' RACE reads. The data show under 800,000 distinct CDR3 sequences, less than 25% seen once. Points from the study as a whole: Models underestimated out-of-frame TCR alpha sharing in monozygotic twins.

The CDR3 length is 15 residues. After removal of 3 bases from V and 6 bases from J, the junction contained 5 bases not matched to a gene. Germline V CDR1 and CDR2: ENHRY, SYGVKD. These data were also filed under a second study, of T cells expressing NK-cell markers.

The sequence came from a woman younger than 35 in good health. Material: PBMCs. The rearrangement joins TRBV10-3 to TRBJ2-7, with 13 positions matching TRBD2. The CDR3 sequence is CAISDKTSGGSEQYF. CDR3 nucleotide sequence: TGTGCCATCAGTGACAAGACTAGCGGGGGGTCCGAGCAGTACTTC.